A single sample is the source of the 2 T cell receptor beta chains below, sequenced in a study of cytomegalovirus exposure and HLA in healthy donors. The primer mix had 60 Vbeta and 13 Jbeta primers. The repertoire was sequenced with immunoSEQ multiplex PCR; TCRdb's copy has only in-frame clones and lacks some. The sample has about 180,000 clones; around 79% are singletons. The sequencing sample was made of PBMCs. The receptors here all came from a woman between 45 and 65 years old in good health and CMV-seronegative.

The rearrangement joins TRBV6-6 to TRBJ2-3, with TRBD2 identical over 7 bases. After removal of 7 bases from V and 0 bases from J, the junction contained 4 bases not matched to a gene. Germline CDR1 is MNHNY and CDR2 is SVGAGI (reference sequence). This CDR3 region has 14 residues. DNA for the CDR3: TGTGCCAGCATCGGCGGGGGTAGCACAGATACGCAGTATTTT. Amino acid sequence: CASIGGGSTDTQYF.

This clone came up once. V usage is TRBV7-2 and J usage is TRBJ1-2; weak D call: TRBD1 (6 bases). This CDR3 contains 13 residues. Trimming stripped 5 bases from V and 3 bases from J, with 10 bases between. CDR1 is SGHTA and CDR2 is FQGNSA in the germline V gene. The CDR3 DNA is TGTGCCAGCAGCCCTCCAGGGGACTATGGCTACACCTTC. It yields the protein CASSPPGDYGYTF.